This TCR beta chain was sequenced in a study of blood T cell repertoires in COVID-19. The wider study: The study drew acute and convalescent COVID-19 samples from the United States, Italy and Spain. T cells, B-cell-depleted T cells, or PBMCs provided the cDNA or gDNA that served as material.

Profiling relied on immunoSEQ multiplex PCR, and the TCRdb table lists in-frame clones only, not all of them. Altogether roughly 190,000 clones are present, more than 65% being singletons, with the ten largest covering approximately 2.4%. The clonotype comes from a human donor with acute or convalescent COVID-19. The donor label of this sample is uncertain. The sequencing sample was made of peripheral blood.

As DNA, the CDR3 is TGTGCCAGCAGCGTGCAGGGAGGGGGATCGGGAAACACCATATATTTT. Residues: CASSVQGGGSGNTIYF. The gene calls are TRBV9 and TRBJ1-3, with D perhaps TRBD1 (6 bases). The CDR3 sequence is 16 residues long. Deletions cut 2 bases from V and 4 bases from J, with 16 bases between. The germline CDR1 and CDR2 sequences are SGDLS and YYNGEE.